This TCR beta chain was identified during a study of blood T cell repertoires in COVID-19. Study information: The United States, Italy and Spain supplied acute and convalescent COVID-19 samples. Sample material is recorded as cDNA or gDNA derived from T cells, B-cell-depleted T cells, or PBMCs.

Sequenced by immunoSEQ multiplex PCR; TCRdb stores in-frame clones only, minus some. The data hold about 74,000 clones, with just under 85% observed a single time. The germline CDR1 and CDR2 sequences are SQVTM and ANQGSEA. V was cut by 3 bases and J by 3 bases, with 7 bases left in between. This CDR3 comprises 12 residues. The sample consisted of peripheral blood. V gene TRBV29-1 combines with J gene TRBJ2-3; maybe TRBD2 (6 bases). This sequence was found in a man in his sixties or seventies with acute or convalescent COVID-19. This CDR3 is CSVDRGTDTQYF. The CDR3 DNA sequence: TGCAGCGTTGATCGGGGGACAGATACGCAGTATTTT.